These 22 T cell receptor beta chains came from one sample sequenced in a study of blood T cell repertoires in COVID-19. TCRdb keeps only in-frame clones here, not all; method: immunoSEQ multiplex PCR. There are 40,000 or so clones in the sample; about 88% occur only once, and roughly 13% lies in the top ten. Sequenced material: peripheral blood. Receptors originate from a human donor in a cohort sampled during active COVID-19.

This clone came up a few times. The CDR3 DNA reads TGTGCCAGCAGCCAAGGGACTAGTCCCCTCTACGAGCAGTACTTC. Translated, it gives CASSQGTSPLYEQYF. V usage is TRBV3-1 (or the pseudogene TRBV3-2) and J usage is TRBJ2-7; TRBD2 agrees at 7 bases. The CDR3 extends over 15 amino acids. CDR1 and CDR2 from the germline V gene are LGHDT and YNNKEL (reference sequence). Germline trimming cut 1 base from V and 3 bases from J; bases unmatched to any gene: 6.

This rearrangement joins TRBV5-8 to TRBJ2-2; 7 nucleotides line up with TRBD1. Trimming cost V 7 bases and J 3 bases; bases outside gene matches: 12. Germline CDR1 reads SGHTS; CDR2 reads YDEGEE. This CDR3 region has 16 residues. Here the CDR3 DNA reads TGTGCCAGCCCCCCCAGGACAGGCAGCTACACCGGGGAGCTGTTTTTT. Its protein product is CASPPRTGSYTGELFF.

The CDR3 here is CASSIGLASDTQYF. The CDR3, as DNA: TGTGCCAGCAGCATAGGACTAGCATCAGATACGCAGTATTTT. The chain joins TRBV3-1 (or the pseudogene TRBV3-2) to TRBJ2-3; TRBD2 matches 8 bases. V was pared by 5 bases and J by 4 bases, with 5 bases of the junction left unmatched. Germline V lookup: CDR1 LGHDT, CDR2 YNNKEL (reference sequence). This CDR3 contains 14 residues.

The CDR3 sequence is CASSPRDREKLFF. Here the CDR3 DNA reads TGTGCCAGCAGCCCCCGGGACAGGGAAAAACTGTTTTTT. The chain has TRBV9 and TRBJ1-4, with TRBD1 identical over 8 bases. J lost 8 bases, V lost 4 bases, and 4 bases had no gene match. There are 13 residues in the CDR3. CDR1 is SGDLS and CDR2 is YYNGEE in the germline V gene.

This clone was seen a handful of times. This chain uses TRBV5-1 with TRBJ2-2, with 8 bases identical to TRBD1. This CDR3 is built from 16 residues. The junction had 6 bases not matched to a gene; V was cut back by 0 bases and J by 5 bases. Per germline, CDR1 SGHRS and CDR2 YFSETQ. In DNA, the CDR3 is TGCGCCAGCAGCTTGGATGGGACAGGTGCTACCGGGGAGCTGTTTTTT. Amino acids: CASSLDGTGATGELFF. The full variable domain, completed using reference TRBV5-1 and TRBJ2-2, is KAGVTQTPRYLIKTRGQQVTLSCSPISGHRSVSWYQQTPGQGLQFLFEYFSETQRNKGNFPGRFSGRQFSNSRSEMNVSTLELGDSALYLCASSLDGTGATGELFFGEGSRLTVL.

The CDR3 region is CASSQGGRSRGQYF. In DNA form, the CDR3 reads TGCGCCAGCAGCCAGGGGGGTAGATCCCGAGGGCAGTACTTC. The V gene is TRBV5-1, the J gene TRBJ2-7, with TRBD1 as a possible D gene (7 bases). This CDR3 comprises 14 residues. Trimming pared 4 bases from V and 9 bases from J, leaving 20 bases between. Germline V gene lookup returns CDR1 SGHRS and CDR2 YFSETQ.

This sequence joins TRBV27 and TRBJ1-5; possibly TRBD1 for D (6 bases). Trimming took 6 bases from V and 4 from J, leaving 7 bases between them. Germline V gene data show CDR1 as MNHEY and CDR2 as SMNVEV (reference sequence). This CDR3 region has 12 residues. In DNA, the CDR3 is TGTGCCAGCAGAAGGGGGAATCAGCCCCAGCATTTT. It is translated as CASRRGNQPQHF.

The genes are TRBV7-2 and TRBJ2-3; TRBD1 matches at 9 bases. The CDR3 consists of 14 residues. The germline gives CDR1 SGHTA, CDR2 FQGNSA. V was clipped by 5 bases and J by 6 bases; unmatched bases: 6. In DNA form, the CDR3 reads TGTGCCAGCAGCCGTACAGGGGGCTCGGATACGCAGTATTTT. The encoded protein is CASSRTGGSDTQYF.

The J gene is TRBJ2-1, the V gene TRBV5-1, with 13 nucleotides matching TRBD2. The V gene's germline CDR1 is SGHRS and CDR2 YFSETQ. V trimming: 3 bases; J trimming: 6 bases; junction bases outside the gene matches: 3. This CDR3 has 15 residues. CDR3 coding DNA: TGCGCCAGCAGCTCGACTAGCGGGGGGCCCAATGAGCAGTTCTTC. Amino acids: CASSSTSGGPNEQFF.

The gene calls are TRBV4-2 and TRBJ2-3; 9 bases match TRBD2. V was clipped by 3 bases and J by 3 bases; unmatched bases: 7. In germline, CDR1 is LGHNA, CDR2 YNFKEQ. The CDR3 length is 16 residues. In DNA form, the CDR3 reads TGTGCCAGCAGCCATTATAGCGGGGGAGTGACAGATACGCAGTATTTT. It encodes CASSHYSGGVTDTQYF.

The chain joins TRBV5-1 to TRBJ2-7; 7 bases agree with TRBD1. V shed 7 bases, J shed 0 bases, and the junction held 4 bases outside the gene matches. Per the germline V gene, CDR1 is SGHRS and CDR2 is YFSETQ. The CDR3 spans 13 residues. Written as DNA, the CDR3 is TGCGCCAGCTCGGACAGGACCTCCTACGAGCAGTACTTC. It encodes CASSDRTSYEQYF.

Written as DNA, the CDR3 is TGTGCCAGCAGCTTGGTTGCAGGGGTTACCTACGAGCAGTACTTC. It is translated as CASSLVAGVTYEQYF. The genes are TRBV5-5 and TRBJ2-7; tentatively, D is TRBD1 (6 bases). CDR3 length: 15 residues. The V and J ends lost 0 bases and 2 bases respectively, with 12 bases between them. Germline values: CDR1 SGHKS, CDR2 YYEKEE (reference sequence).

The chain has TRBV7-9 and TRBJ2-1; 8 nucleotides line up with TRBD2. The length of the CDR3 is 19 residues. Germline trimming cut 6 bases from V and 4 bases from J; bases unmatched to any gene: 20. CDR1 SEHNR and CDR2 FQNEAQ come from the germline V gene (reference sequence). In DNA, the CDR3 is TGTGCCAGCAGACCGATTAGCGGGACCAACCCCACGTGGTACAATGAGCAGTTCTTC. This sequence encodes CASRPISGTNPTWYNEQFF.

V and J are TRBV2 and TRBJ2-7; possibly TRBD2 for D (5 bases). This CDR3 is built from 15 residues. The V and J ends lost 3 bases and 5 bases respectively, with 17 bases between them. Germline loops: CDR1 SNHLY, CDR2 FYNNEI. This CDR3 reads CASSESAGFSDEQYF. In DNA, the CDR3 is TGTGCCAGCAGTGAGTCCGCGGGCTTTTCCGACGAGCAGTACTTC.

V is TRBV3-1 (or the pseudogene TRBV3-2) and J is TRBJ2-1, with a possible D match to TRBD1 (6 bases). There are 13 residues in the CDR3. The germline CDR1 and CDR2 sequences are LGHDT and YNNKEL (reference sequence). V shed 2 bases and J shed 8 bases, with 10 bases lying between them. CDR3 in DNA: TGTGCCAGCAGCCAACAACAGGGCTATGAGCAGTTCTTC. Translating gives CASSQQQGYEQFF.

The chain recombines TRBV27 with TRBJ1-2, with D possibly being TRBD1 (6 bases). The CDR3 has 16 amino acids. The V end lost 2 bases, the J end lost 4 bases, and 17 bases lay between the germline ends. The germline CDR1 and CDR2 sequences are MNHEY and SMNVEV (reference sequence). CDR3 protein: CASSLGWQGRAYGYTF. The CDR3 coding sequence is TGTGCCAGCAGTTTAGGGTGGCAGGGGCGGGCCTATGGCTACACCTTC.

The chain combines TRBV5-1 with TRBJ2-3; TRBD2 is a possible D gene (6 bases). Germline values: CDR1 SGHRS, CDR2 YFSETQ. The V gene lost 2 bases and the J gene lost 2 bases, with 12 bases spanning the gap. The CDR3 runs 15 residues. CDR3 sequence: CASSFFGGSTDTQYF. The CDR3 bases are TGCGCCAGCAGCTTCTTCGGGGGTTCCACAGATACGCAGTATTTT.

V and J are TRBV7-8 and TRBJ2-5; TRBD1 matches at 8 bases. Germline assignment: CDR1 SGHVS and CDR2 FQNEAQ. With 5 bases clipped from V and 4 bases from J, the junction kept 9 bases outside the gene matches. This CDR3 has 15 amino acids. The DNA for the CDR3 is TGTGCCAGCAGCCGGACAGGGTCTTTTGGAGAGACCCAGTACTTC. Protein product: CASSRTGSFGETQYF.

The CDR3 here is CAIRDGQGGNSPLHF. The CDR3, as DNA: TGTGCCATCAGGGACGGACAGGGGGGGAATTCACCCCTCCACTTT. The rearrangement uses TRBV10-3 and TRBJ1-6, with 10 bases aligning to TRBD1. Germline V gene sequence: CDR1 ENHRY, CDR2 SYGVKD. The CDR3 spans 15 residues. With 6 bases clipped from V and 7 bases from J, the junction kept 6 bases outside the gene matches.

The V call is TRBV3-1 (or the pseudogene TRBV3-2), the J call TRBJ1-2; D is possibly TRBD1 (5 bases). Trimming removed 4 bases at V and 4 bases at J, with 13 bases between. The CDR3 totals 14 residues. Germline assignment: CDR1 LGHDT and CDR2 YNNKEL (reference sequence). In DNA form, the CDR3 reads TGTGCCAGCAGCCCGTCGACAGCGGGCTATGGCTACACCTTC. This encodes CASSPSTAGYGYTF.

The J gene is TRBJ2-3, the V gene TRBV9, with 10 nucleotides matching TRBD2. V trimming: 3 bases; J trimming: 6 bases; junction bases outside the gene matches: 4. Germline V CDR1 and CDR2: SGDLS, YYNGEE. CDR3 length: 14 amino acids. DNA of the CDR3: TGTGCCAGCAGCGCCCTAGCGGGGGTGGATACGCAGTATTTT. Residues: CASSALAGVDTQYF.

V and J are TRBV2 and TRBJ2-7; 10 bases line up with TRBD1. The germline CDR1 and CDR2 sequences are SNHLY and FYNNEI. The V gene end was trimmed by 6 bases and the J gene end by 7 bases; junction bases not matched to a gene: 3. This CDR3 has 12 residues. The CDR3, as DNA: TGTGCCAGCAGCGGACAGGGGGGAGAGCAGTACTTC. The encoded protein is CASSGQGGEQYF. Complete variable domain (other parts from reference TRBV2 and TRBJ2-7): EPEVTQTPSHQVTQMGQEVILRCVPISNHLYFYWYRQILGQKVEFLVSFYNNEISEKSEIFDDQFSVERPDGSNFTLKIRSTKLEDSAMYFCASSGQGGEQYFGPGTRLTVT.